Sequencing of this TCR beta chain was carried out in a study of control samples from healthy donors and cancer patients. Some clones are missing from TCRdb's copy, which holds only in-frame ones; the method was immunoSEQ multiplex PCR. Of some 120,000 clones in the sample, 87% were seen once. Germline V gene lookup returns CDR1 LNHDA and CDR2 SQIVND (reference sequence). This CDR3 spans 17 amino acids. V shed 4 bases and J shed 1 base, with 17 bases lying between them. This receptor was identified in a man aged 55 to 70 in good health. This chain connects TRBV19 to TRBJ1-3; D might be TRBD1 (5 bases). Sample: blood. The CDR3 coding sequence is TGTGCCAGTAGTACCCAGGGCAAGACGGGATCTGGAAACACCATATATTTT. This codes for CASSTQGKTGSGNTIYF. Using reference TRBV19 and TRBJ1-3 for the parts outside the CDR3, the full variable domain is DGGITQSPKYLFRKEGQNVTLSCEQNLNHDAMYWYRQDPGQGLRLIYYSQIVNDFQKGDIAEGYSVSREKKESFPLTVTSAQKNPTAFYLCASSTQGKTGSGNTIYFGEGSWLTVV.